These 13 T cell receptor beta chains were sequenced from one sample in a study of cytomegalovirus exposure and HLA in healthy donors. The PCR contained 60 Vbeta and 13 Jbeta primers. Measured with immunoSEQ multiplex PCR; TCRdb has only the in-frame clones, and not every one. The sample includes more than 40,000 clones, roughly 80% seen only once; the top ten take approximately 2.6%. Sample: PBMCs. These receptors originate from a middle-aged man in good health and CMV-seronegative.

This sequence joins TRBV5-1 and TRBJ2-1; TRBD1 aligns across 7 bases. V trimming: 3 bases; J trimming: 1 base; junction bases outside the gene matches: 10. There are 17 residues in the CDR3. Germline CDR1 reads SGHRS; CDR2 reads YFSETQ. This CDR3 reads CASSWGPQGVSYNEQFF. In nucleotides, the CDR3 is TGCGCCAGCAGCTGGGGCCCGCAGGGGGTTTCCTACAATGAGCAGTTCTTC.

This sequence joins TRBV2 and TRBJ2-3; possible D gene TRBD1, 6 bases. This CDR3 spans 15 amino acids. The V end was cut by 3 bases, the J end by 2 bases, with 12 bases between. Per germline, CDR1 SNHLY and CDR2 FYNNEI. The CDR3 nucleotides read TGTGCCAGCAGTGAGTGGGGGCGCCTCACAGATACGCAGTATTTT. This sequence encodes CASSEWGRLTDTQYF.

The chain links TRBV28 to TRBJ2-7; D may be TRBD1 (5 bases). Germline-derived CDR1 and CDR2 are MDHEN and SYDVKM. V gave up 6 bases and J gave up 3 bases, with 6 bases separating them. The CDR3 contains 11 residues. CDR3 nucleotide sequence: TGTGCCAGCAGCACAGGCTACGAGCAGTACTTC. It yields the protein CASSTGYEQYF.

The chain combines TRBV6-6 with TRBJ2-2; 11 nucleotides match TRBD1. The CDR3 is 15 residues long. Looked up from germline, CDR1 is MNHNY and CDR2 is SVGAGI (reference sequence). V dropped 6 bases and J dropped 6; count of bases not matched to a gene: 6. The CDR3 region is CASRDRGQGAGELFF. DNA of the CDR3: TGTGCCAGCAGGGACAGGGGGCAGGGGGCCGGGGAGCTGTTTTTT.

V gene TRBV5-1 combines with J gene TRBJ2-1; a weak D match, TRBD1 (6 bases). Germline loops: CDR1 SGHRS, CDR2 YFSETQ. V was cut by 4 bases and J by 7 bases, with 18 bases left in between. The length of the CDR3 is 15 residues. The CDR3 here is CASSNLVVQGNEQFF. As DNA, the CDR3 is TGCGCCAGCAGCAATCTAGTAGTCCAGGGGAATGAGCAGTTCTTC.

The V and J genes are TRBV19 and TRBJ2-7, with a weak D call TRBD1 (6 bases). Germline V CDR1 and CDR2: LNHDA, SQIVND (reference sequence). Between the trimmed V and J ends, which lost 1 base and 3 bases, there was a span of 10 bases. The CDR3 is made up of 14 amino acids. CDR3 region: CASSIGGTIYEQYF. The DNA of the CDR3 is TGTGCCAGTAGTATAGGGGGGACAATCTACGAGCAGTACTTC.

The chain couples TRBV5-1 to TRBJ2-1, with 14 bases that match TRBD2. The germline V gene has CDR1 SGHRS and CDR2 YFSETQ. The CDR3 is made up of 16 amino acids. V dropped 1 base and J dropped 6; count of bases not matched to a gene: 3. This CDR3 is CASSLLTSGGVNEQFF. CDR3 nucleotides: TGCGCCAGCAGCTTGTTGACTAGCGGGGGGGTCAATGAGCAGTTCTTC.

J is TRBJ2-7 and V is TRBV5-1; D might be TRBD1 (6 bases). V was trimmed by 2 bases and J by 5 bases, leaving 17 bases between them. The CDR3 totals 15 residues. Looked up from germline, CDR1 is SGHRS and CDR2 is YFSETQ. CDR3 coding DNA: TGCGCCAGCAGCTTAAAGACTCAGGGGTCCAACGAGCAGTACTTC. Translated: CASSLKTQGSNEQYF.

Concerning this clone itself: It is unclear where the CDR3 begins or ends on the DNA, so no DNA is shown, and the CDR3 is as TCRdb lists it. The rearrangement uses TRBV28 and TRBJ2-7; the D segment call TRBD1 is taken from the table without a DNA check. The CDR3 is 19 residues long, counting both termini. Germline V lookup: CDR1 MDHEN, CDR2 SYDVKM. The CDR3 loop is CASSLLDRAVYFGEEEQYF.

This clone was recorded a few times. V and J are TRBV15 and TRBJ2-5; 7 positions agree with TRBD2. The germline V gene has CDR1 LNHNV and CDR2 YYDKDF (reference sequence). Trimming cost V 4 bases and J 4 bases; bases outside gene matches: 6. The CDR3 totals 14 residues. The CDR3, as DNA: TGTGCCACCAGCAACCGCGGGGGAGCAGAGACCCAGTACTTC. Translation: CATSNRGGAETQYF.

The chain is built from TRBV6-6 and TRBJ2-1, with TRBD2 matching over 11 bases. This CDR3 has 16 amino acids. The J segment lost 4 bases and the V segment lost 8 bases, leaving 10 bases of the junction unmatched. The germline V gene encodes CDR1 MNHNY and CDR2 SVGAGI (reference sequence). For the CDR3, the DNA is TGTGCCAGCGGCTACGCTAGCGGGGGGCAATACAATGAGCAGTTCTTC. This codes for CASGYASGGQYNEQFF.

The rearrangement joins TRBV5-1 to TRBJ2-5; D perhaps matches TRBD2 (5 bases). V lost 4 bases and J 5 bases, leaving 15 bases between the germline ends. There are 14 residues in the CDR3. Germline-derived CDR1 and CDR2 are SGHRS and YFSETQ. The DNA for the CDR3 is TGCGCCAGCAGCCCAACGAGGGCGCGGGAGACCCAGTACTTC. Its translation is CASSPTRARETQYF.

The rearrangement joins TRBV30 to TRBJ2-3; 8 bases are shared with TRBD1. The CDR3 runs to 15 residues. V lost 3 bases and J lost 1; bases outside the gene matches: 6. Per the germline V gene, CDR1 is GTSNPN and CDR2 is SVGIG (reference sequence). The CDR3: CAWSHRTGRTDTQYF. The CDR3 region has the DNA TGTGCCTGGAGCCATCGGACAGGGCGCACAGATACGCAGTATTTT.